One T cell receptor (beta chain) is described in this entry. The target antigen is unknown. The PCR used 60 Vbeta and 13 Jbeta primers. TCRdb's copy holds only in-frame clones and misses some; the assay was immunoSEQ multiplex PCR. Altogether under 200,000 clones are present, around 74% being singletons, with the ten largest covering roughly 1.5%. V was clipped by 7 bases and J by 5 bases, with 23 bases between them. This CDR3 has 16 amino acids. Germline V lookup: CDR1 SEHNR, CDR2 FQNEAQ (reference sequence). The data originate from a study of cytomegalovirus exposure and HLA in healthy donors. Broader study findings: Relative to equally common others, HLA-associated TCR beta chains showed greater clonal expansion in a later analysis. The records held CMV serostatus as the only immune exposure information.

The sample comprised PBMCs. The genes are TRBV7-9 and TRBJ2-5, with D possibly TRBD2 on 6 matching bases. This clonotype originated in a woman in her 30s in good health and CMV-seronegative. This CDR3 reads CASTASAGVGGETQYF. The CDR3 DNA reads TGTGCCAGCACCGCTTCTGCCGGCGTTGGGGGGGAGACCCAGTACTTC.